The present T cell receptor (beta chain) was sequenced within a study of CD8+ T cells in alopecia areata. With regard to this clone: Its antigen is not identified.

Whole-study results and caveats: Lesional tissue from the scalp (especially in alopecia totalis/universalis) showed higher clonality than normal scalp.

After isolation, RNA underwent reverse transcription to generate cDNA as the sequencing template. Here immunoSEQ multiplex PCR was the method, and the copy in TCRdb shows in-frame clones only, minus some. The sample yields about 190,000 clones, approximately 59% seen once. The sequencing used CD4+ T cells sorted from blood, collected at week 0. The clonotype originates from a human donor with alopecia areata.

Written as DNA, the CDR3 is TGCAGCGGCCGGACTAGCGGGGGAGAGACCCAGTACTTC. Its translation is CSGRTSGGETQYF. The V gene is TRBV29-1, the J gene TRBJ2-5, with TRBD2 matching over 13 bases. The V segment lost 7 bases and the J segment 4 bases; nucleotides outside the gene matches: 3. This CDR3 spans 13 amino acids. Germline V gene lookup returns CDR1 SQVTM and CDR2 ANQGSEA.